This TCR beta chain came from a study of CD8 T cells in ankylosing spondylitis (dated by TCRdb to about 2017). In the study overall: The study set out to find disease-linked TCR variants by profiling T cell receptor beta repertoires in ankylosing spondylitis patients and healthy donors. The whole study cohort included about a hundred healthy donors and about two dozen ankylosing spondylitis patients. Peripheral blood samples were taken, and synovial fluid was additionally collected from ankylosing spondylitis patients.

The sequencer listed for this sample is Illumina HiSeq 2500. TCR beta libraries were prepared by quantitative 5'-RACE with molecular barcodes. As for the authors' bioinformatics: A new computational method, built on a probabilistic model of VDJ rearrangement, was used to identify disease-linked TCR variants. TCRdb reprocessing: public reads trimmed at Q25 with fastp, clones called with MiXCR, in-frame beta chains kept. Each entry is one CDR3 protein sequence, shown with its most common DNA and genes. TCRdb assigned the V and J calls; the authors' analysis was not used. The sample includes 250,000 or so distinct CDR3 sequences, with under 12% observed a single time. The ten largest make up approximately 2.5% of the sample. This clonotype has a count of ten or more. Its antigen is still unknown. No base quality values were provided; no much bigger clone lies one nucleotide off. The full study reports these points: The disease-linked clones were reported as significantly enriched in matched synovial fluid samples from ankylosing spondylitis patients. In peripheral blood, the disease-linked clones were found at relatively low frequencies and had a CD8+ phenotype. Some motif variants had previously been reported in the synovial fluid and blood of reactive arthritis patients, which suggests shared mechanisms of disease initiation. Blood from ankylosing spondylitis patients appeared to be characterized by a TCR beta motif composed of about eight highly homologous amino acid variants.

The V end loses 0 bases and the J end loses 1 base, and a stretch of 10 bases separates them. The germline V gene supplies CDR1 LGHNT and CDR2 FRNRAP. Measured from the cysteine to the phenylalanine, the CDR3 is 16 residues long. The retained sequence is limited to the CDR3, 48 bases, with the frame set at the first base. The chain uses TRBV12-5 and TRBJ2-1; no confident D gene assignment can be made. Source material: blood, either unsorted or a sorted T cell fraction (not recorded which). This TCR came from a male donor with ankylosing spondylitis or in good health (not recorded which). The encoded CDR3 is CASGLVTSGSYNEQFF. The DNA sequence is TGTGCTAGTGGTTTGGTAACAAGTGGTTCCTACAATGAGCAGTTCTTC. Beyond the CDR3, the reference TRBV12-5 and TRBJ2-1 genes provide the residues; the full variable domain reads: DARVTQTPRHKVTEMGQEVTMRCQPILGHNTVFWYRQTMMQGLELLAYFRNRAPLDDSGMPKDRFSAEMPDATLATLKIQPSEPRDSAVYFCASGLVTSGSYNEQFFGPGTRLTVL.